This T cell receptor (beta chain) was sequenced for a study of blood T cell repertoires in COVID-19. Per germline, CDR1 SGHVS and CDR2 FQNEAQ. The V and J ends lost 1 base and 1 base respectively, with 10 bases between them. CDR3 length equals 16 residues. Some clones are missing from TCRdb's copy, which holds only in-frame ones; the method was immunoSEQ multiplex PCR. The sample holds around 120,000 clones, approximately 68% seen once. This sequence joins TRBV7-8 and TRBJ2-2; D perhaps matches TRBD2 (6 bases). This receptor was obtained from a woman in her 70s with acute or convalescent COVID-19. Sequenced sample: peripheral blood. The CDR3 DNA reads as TGTGCCAGCAGCTTAGGTGGCGGGGTGAACACCGGGGAGCTGTTTTTT. This codes for CASSLGGGVNTGELFF.